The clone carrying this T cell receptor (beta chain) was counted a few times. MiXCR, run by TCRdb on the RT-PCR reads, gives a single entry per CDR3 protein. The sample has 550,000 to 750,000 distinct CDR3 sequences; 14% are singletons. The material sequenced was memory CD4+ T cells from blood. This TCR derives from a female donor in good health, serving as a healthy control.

CDR3 DNA sequence: TGTGCCACCAGCAGAGGAGGAATGAACACTGAAGCTTTCTTT. Its translation: CATSRGGMNTEAFF. The J gene is TRBJ1-1, the V gene TRBV15; no clear D. The CDR3 covers 14 residues. Trimming stripped 1 base from V and 0 bases from J, with 6 bases between. Germline V gene data show CDR1 as LNHNV and CDR2 as YYDKDF (reference sequence). Using reference TRBV15 and TRBJ1-1 for the parts outside the CDR3, the full variable domain is DAMVIQNPRYQVTQFGKPVTLSCSQTLNHNVMYWYQQKSSQAPKLLFHYYDKDFNNEADTPDNFQSRRPNTSFCFLDIRSPGLGDTAMYLCATSRGGMNTEAFFGQGTRLTVV.